Below, 12 T cell receptor beta chains from the same sample are listed, as sequenced in a study of Graves' ophthalmopathy and Graves' hyperthyroidism. As the template, RNA transcripts were used to amplify TCR beta CDR3 regions. First-round RT-PCR with HTBI primers preceded a second-round multiplex PCR. TCRdb independently ran MiXCR on the multiplex PCR reads; one entry per CDR3 protein. The table records under 350,000 distinct CDR3 sequences, around a sixth of them present only once. Sequencing input: peripheral blood. The receptor source for this set is an adult man with Graves' ophthalmopathy.

This clonotype was seen many times. The chain has TRBV11-1 and TRBJ2-7; 9 bases map to TRBD2. The CDR3 runs to 16 residues. The V and J ends lost 5 bases and 5 bases, in that order; junction bases with no gene match: 13. Germline V gene lookup returns CDR1 SGHAT and CDR2 FQDESV (reference sequence). The CDR3 nucleotides are TGTGCCAGCAGCCCCCGCGCTAGCGGGATCACTAACGAGCAGTACTTC. Translated: CASSPRASGITNEQYF.

This clonotype has a count of ten or more. V gene TRBV27 combines with J gene TRBJ2-5, with 7 bases lining up with TRBD1. This CDR3 has 15 amino acids. The V gene end was trimmed by 4 bases and the J gene end by 5 bases; junction bases not matched to a gene: 10. CDR1 MNHEY and CDR2 SMNVEV come from the germline V gene (reference sequence). CDR3: CASSSGQAGFETQYF. CDR3 DNA sequence: TGTGCCAGCAGTTCCGGACAGGCCGGCTTCGAGACCCAGTACTTC.

This clonotype was counted ten times or more. V gene TRBV6-2 or TRBV6-3 combines with J gene TRBJ2-7; D is possibly TRBD1 or TRBD2 (5 bases each). The CDR3 covers 12 residues. CDR1 and CDR2 (germline): MNHEY, SVGEGT. V was shortened by 8 bases and J by 0 bases, with 8 bases between the two germline ends. The CDR3 spells CASGGVSYEQYF. DNA of the CDR3: TGTGCCAGCGGGGGTGTCTCCTACGAGCAGTACTTC.

This clonotype occurred many times. This rearrangement joins TRBV28 to TRBJ2-5, with D unclear. The CDR3 runs to 13 residues. Trimming removed 3 bases at V and 2 bases at J, with 7 bases between. CDR1 MDHEN and CDR2 SYDVKM come from the germline V gene. DNA for the CDR3: TGTGCCAGCAGTTTCAGTTGGCAAGAGACCCAGTACTTC. This encodes CASSFSWQETQYF.

This clonotype appeared once. The chain recombines TRBV6-1 with TRBJ2-2; TRBD2 is a possible D gene (6 bases). The germline CDR1 and CDR2 sequences are MNHNS and SASEGT. Trimming removed 6 bases from V and 2 bases from J, with 16 bases in between. The CDR3 has 16 amino acids. CDR3 coding DNA: TGTGCCAGCAGCCCCCGGGAGAGCGTTAACACCGGGGAGCTGTTTTTT. This translates into CASSPRESVNTGELFF.

This clonotype was detected many times. The CDR3 is CAWSQSYDIYGYTF. The CDR3 DNA reads as TGTGCCTGGAGTCAATCATACGATATCTATGGCTACACCTTC. This chain links TRBV30 with TRBJ1-2; D not certain. The CDR3 totals 14 residues. CDR1 is GTSNPN and CDR2 is SVGIG in the germline V gene (reference sequence). V was clipped by 2 bases and J by 4 bases, with 14 bases between them.

At least ten counts were recorded for this clonotype. V is TRBV29-1 and J is TRBJ1-3, with 8 positions matching TRBD1. The germline CDR1 and CDR2 sequences are SQVTM and ANQGSEA. The V segment lost 5 bases and the J segment 2 bases; nucleotides outside the gene matches: 5. The CDR3 covers 14 residues. CDR3 nucleotides: TGCAGCGTTTGGAAGGACAGGGCTGGAAACACCATATATTTT. Translating gives CSVWKDRAGNTIYF.

This clonotype came up many times. The gene calls are TRBV6-2 or TRBV6-3 and TRBJ2-7; TRBD2 matches at 8 bases. After removal of 5 bases from V and 3 bases from J, the junction contained 9 bases not matched to a gene. CDR3 length: 15 amino acids. In germline, CDR1 is MNHEY, CDR2 SVGEGT. CDR3 in DNA: TGTGCCAGCAGTCTTTTAGCGGGAAGTGGCTACGAGCAGTACTTC. As protein: CASSLLAGSGYEQYF.

This clonotype was counted ten times or more. The rearrangement links TRBV29-1 to TRBJ1-5; a possible D gene is TRBD1 (5 bases). The germline V gene encodes CDR1 SQVTM and CDR2 ANQGSEA. Trimming stripped 7 bases from V and 4 bases from J, with 14 bases between. This CDR3 is built from 13 residues. The CDR3 loop reads CSASRGTNQPQHF. The CDR3 DNA is TGCAGCGCGTCGCGTGGGACTAATCAGCCCCAGCATTTT.

This clonotype was detected ten times or more. Sequence at one end of the junction differs from germline and may be a read error. V is TRBV27 and J is TRBJ1-6; D unresolved. The CDR3 is 13 amino acids. CDR1 and CDR2 from the germline V gene are MNHEY and SMNVEV (reference sequence). CDR3 bases: TGTGCCAGCAGTCTATCCATGGCGCTTTCCCTCCACTTT. It is translated as CASSLSMALSLHF.

This clonotype was seen ten or more times. The genes are TRBV30 and TRBJ1-3; a possible D gene is TRBD1 (5 bases). Germline CDR1 reads GTSNPN; CDR2 reads SVGIG (reference sequence). Trimming took off 5 bases at V and 5 bases at J, with 10 bases between the two ends. CDR3 length equals 12 residues. The CDR3 DNA reads as TGTGCCTGGGGAGGGGACCGAAACACCATATATTTT. The encoded protein is CAWGGDRNTIYF. Supplemented by reference TRBV30 and TRBJ1-3, the full variable domain reads SQTIHQWPATLVQPVGSPLSLECTVEGTSNPNLYWYRQAAGRGLQLLFYSVGIGQISSEVPQNLSASRPQDRQFILSSKKLLLSDSGFYLCAWGGDRNTIYFGEGSWLTVV.

This chain uses TRBV2 with TRBJ2-5, with a weak D call TRBD2 (6 bases). The length of the CDR3 is 16 residues. Per germline, CDR1 SNHLY and CDR2 FYNNEI. The ends were cut back, 1 base at V and 5 bases at J, with 17 bases in the middle. CDR3 residues: CASSEVGGAIRETQYF. The CDR3 DNA follows: TGTGCCAGCAGTGAAGTTGGCGGGGCCATTAGGGAGACCCAGTACTTC.